What follows are 13 T cell receptor beta chains derived from one specimen sequenced in a study of graft-versus-host responses after intestinal transplantation. Assay: immunoSEQ multiplex PCR; the TCRdb copy retains only in-frame clones and omits some. Among 100,000 or so clones listed, around 90% were seen once. These TCRs' antigens remain unknown. Source: unstimulated CD4+ T cells sorted from spleen or lymph node cells, taken before intestinal transplant. The receptor source for this set is a human donor who received an intestinal transplant.

The gene calls are TRBV25-1 and TRBJ1-2; D not certain. Trimming stripped 6 bases from V and 4 bases from J, with 12 bases between. This CDR3 spans 13 amino acids. Germline V gene data show CDR1 as MGHDK and CDR2 as SYGVNS. The CDR3 is CASSSTQVYGYTF. CDR3 nucleotide sequence: TGTGCCAGCAGCTCAACCCAGGTCTATGGCTACACCTTC.

The chain recombines TRBV6-5 with TRBJ1-3, with D tentatively TRBD1 (6 bases). The germline CDR1 and CDR2 sequences are MNHEY and SVGAGI. There are 15 residues in the CDR3. V shed 6 bases and J shed 0 bases, with 12 bases lying between them. The CDR3 protein is CASRAGQRSGNTIYF. The CDR3 DNA is TGTGCCAGCAGAGCCGGACAGCGCTCTGGAAACACCATATATTTT.

The chain carries TRBV7-2 and TRBJ1-1; D gene uncertain. Germline assignment: CDR1 SGHTA and CDR2 FQGNSA. CDR3 length: 14 residues. With 2 bases removed from V and 3 bases from J, the gap between germline ends came to 10 bases. CDR3 region: CASSLNPRDTEAFF. The CDR3 coding sequence is TGTGCCAGCAGCTTAAACCCGCGAGACACTGAAGCTTTCTTT.

The V call is TRBV4-1, the J call TRBJ2-3, with a weak D call TRBD1 (6 bases). The CDR3 loop spans 16 amino acids. Germline-derived CDR1 and CDR2 are MGHRA and YSYEKL. Trimming cost V 1 base and J 4 bases, with 15 bases left between them. The CDR3 nucleotides read TGCGCCAGCAGCCAAGCCACGCAGGGGATTTCAGATACGCAGTATTTT. Translated: CASSQATQGISDTQYF.

The chain combines TRBV5-1 with TRBJ2-1; 10 nucleotides match TRBD2. Germline CDR1 is SGHRS and CDR2 is YFSETQ. The CDR3 spans 18 residues. V shed 2 bases, J shed 6 bases, and the junction held 14 bases outside the gene matches. CDR3 sequence (DNA): TGCGCCAGCAGCTTAACCGGTTCTCCTAGCGGGAGTGGCAATGAGCAGTTCTTC. It codes for CASSLTGSPSGSGNEQFF.

The V and J genes are TRBV7-2 and TRBJ1-3; 11 bases are shared with TRBD1. The CDR3 is 14 residues long. Trimming at V came to 5 bases and at J to 8 bases, leaving 5 bases not matched to a gene. Germline lookup yields CDR1 SGHTA and CDR2 FQGNSA. The CDR3 nucleotides read TGTGCCAGCAGCAGGGACAGGGGGAGCGACACCATATATTTT. Translated: CASSRDRGSDTIYF.

The chain joins TRBV7-2 to TRBJ2-3; TRBD2 matches at 10 bases. Trimming at V came to 5 bases and at J to 2 bases, leaving 10 bases not matched to a gene. The CDR3 covers 17 residues. Germline V CDR1 and CDR2: SGHTA, FQGNSA. This chain's CDR3 is CASSRNPGTSVTDTQYF. Here the CDR3 DNA reads TGTGCCAGCAGCCGAAATCCCGGGACTAGCGTCACAGATACGCAGTATTTT.

The chain is built from TRBV19 and TRBJ2-5; a possible D gene is TRBD2 (5 bases). The CDR3 consists of 13 residues. Trimming left V 5 bases short and J 3 bases short, with 10 bases between. Germline V CDR1 and CDR2: LNHDA, SQIVND (reference sequence). CDR3 protein: CASSLRGKETQYF. The DNA for the CDR3 is TGTGCCAGTAGTCTAAGAGGGAAAGAGACCCAGTACTTC.

This clone was seen only a few times. The DNA for the CDR3 is TGCGCCAGCAGTGGTAATAGACAGTATGGCTACACCTTC. Residues: CASSGNRQYGYTF. The chain employs TRBV10-2 and TRBJ1-2; tentative D call: TRBD1 (5 bases). The germline CDR1 and CDR2 sequences are WSHSY and SAAADI. This CDR3 has 13 amino acids. The V and J ends lost 4 bases and 5 bases respectively, with 11 bases between them.

This chain joins TRBV5-1 and TRBJ2-2; 11 bases align to TRBD2. The CDR3 runs 17 residues. CDR1 and CDR2 (germline): SGHRS, YFSETQ. Trimming removed 0 bases from V and 5 bases from J; junction bases left unmatched: 6. The CDR3 region is CASSLVLAGDMTGELFF. The CDR3 DNA reads as TGCGCCAGCAGCTTGGTACTAGCGGGAGATATGACCGGGGAGCTGTTTTTT.

The rearrangement uses TRBV15 and TRBJ2-3, with 14 bases that match TRBD2. This CDR3 spans 17 amino acids. Unmatched junction bases numbered 3, after V lost 3 bases and J lost 1 base. CDR1 and CDR2 (germline): LNHNV, YYDKDF (reference sequence). The CDR3 DNA sequence: TGTGCCACCAGCAGGGGACTAGCGGGAGTCGGCACAGATACGCAGTATTTT. Translation gives CATSRGLAGVGTDTQYF.

Only one count was recorded for this clone. The rearrangement uses TRBV19 and TRBJ1-5; TRBD1 agrees at 7 bases. The germline V gene has CDR1 LNHDA and CDR2 SQIVND (reference sequence). The CDR3 is 17 amino acids. The ends lost 5 bases at V and 6 bases at J; junction bases unmatched: 16. This chain's CDR3 is CASSFGLGQRSGQPQHF. CDR3 nucleotides: TGTGCCAGTAGTTTCGGTTTGGGACAGCGATCGGGTCAGCCCCAGCATTTT.

The chain has TRBV6-1 and TRBJ2-6; D gene uncertain. Germline lookup yields CDR1 MNHNS and CDR2 SASEGT. This CDR3 contains 15 residues. Deletions cut 3 bases from V and 1 base from J, with 7 bases between. CDR3: CASSEGPSGANVLTF. The CDR3 nucleotides read TGTGCCAGCAGTGAGGGCCCGTCTGGGGCCAACGTCCTGACTTTC.